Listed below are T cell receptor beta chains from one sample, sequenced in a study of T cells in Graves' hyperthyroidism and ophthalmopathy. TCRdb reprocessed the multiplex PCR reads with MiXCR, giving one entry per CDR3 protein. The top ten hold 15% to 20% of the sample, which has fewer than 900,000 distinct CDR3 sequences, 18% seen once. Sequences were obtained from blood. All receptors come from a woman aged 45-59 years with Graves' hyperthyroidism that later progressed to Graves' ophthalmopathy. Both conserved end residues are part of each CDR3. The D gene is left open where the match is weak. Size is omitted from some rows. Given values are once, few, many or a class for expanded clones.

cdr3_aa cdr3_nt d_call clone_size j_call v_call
CASSTIATGGAYGYTF TGTGCCAGTAGTACTATCGCGACAGGGGGCGCCTATGGCTACACCTTC TRBD1 - TRBJ1-2 TRBV19
CASSGGTRRVAGNTIYF TGTGCCAGCAGCGGCGGGACACGACGGGTAGCTGGAAACACCATATATTTT - - TRBJ1-3 TRBV7-9
CASSLLGGGGNQPQHF TGTGCCAGCAGCCTTTTGGGAGGGGGAGGGAATCAGCCCCAGCATTTT - - TRBJ1-5 TRBV5-6
CASSPPRTDHNYGYTF TGTGCCAGCAGCCCGCCGCGGACGGACCATAACTATGGCTACACCTTC - few TRBJ1-2 TRBV7-9
CASSLYAATGGELFF TGTGCCAGCAGTTTATATGCAGCAACGGGCGGGGAGCTGTTTTTT - - TRBJ2-2 TRBV27
CASSLAGREQYF TGTGCCAGCAGCTTAGCCGGTCGAGAGCAGTACTTC - - TRBJ2-7 TRBV7-6
CASSYSWGATEAFF TGTGCCAGCAGTTACTCATGGGGGGCCACTGAAGCTTTCTTT - few TRBJ1-1 TRBV6-5
CASSDLTGGRTDTQYF TGTGCCAGCAGTGATTTGACAGGGGGCCGCACAGATACGCAGTATTTT TRBD1 many TRBJ2-3 TRBV2
CASSSLPGPSYYEQYF TGTGCCAGCAGTAGCCTACCGGGACCGTCTTACTACGAGCAGTACTTC - few TRBJ2-7 TRBV27
CASSDGQGGGQPQHF TGTGCCAGCAGCGACGGACAGGGAGGGGGTCAGCCCCAGCATTTT TRBD1 many TRBJ1-5 TRBV11-2
CASSPGPIINTNYGYTF TGTGCCAGCTCGCCGGGACCGATTATCAACACTAACTATGGCTACACCTTC - - TRBJ1-2 TRBV18
CASRRTQNTGELFF TGTGCCAGCAGAAGGACGCAGAACACCGGGGAGCTGTTTTTT - - TRBJ2-2 TRBV27
CASRRNSRDYGNQPQHF TGTGCCAGCCGCCGCAATTCCAGGGATTACGGCAATCAGCCCCAGCATTTT - few TRBJ1-5 TRBV6-1
CASSPQGGSPLHF TGTGCCAGCAGTCCACAGGGAGGTTCACCCCTCCACTTT - many TRBJ1-6 TRBV12-3/TRBV12-4
CASRPEDSQETQYF TGCGCCAGCAGACCCGAGGATTCTCAAGAGACCCAGTACTTC - few TRBJ2-5 TRBV5-1
CASLSVRDSLPPEQFF TGTGCCAGCCTCAGCGTCCGGGACTCCCTCCCACCTGAGCAGTTCTTC - many TRBJ2-1 TRBV2
CASSRRDSLSSNLGETQYF TGTGCCAGCAGCCGCCGGGACAGCTTAAGCTCAAACCTGGGAGAGACCCAGTACTTC TRBD1 few TRBJ2-5 TRBV3-1
CASSVGASSGNTIYF TGTGCCAGCAGCGTAGGGGCCAGCTCTGGAAACACCATATATTTT - - TRBJ1-3 TRBV9
CASSQGARTPQHF TGTGCCAGCAGCCAGGGGGCCCGTACCCCCCAGCATTTT TRBD1 many TRBJ1-5 TRBV12-3/TRBV12-4
CSARDSSGNKGNTEAFF TGCAGTGCTAGAGATTCTTCCGGCAACAAAGGAAACACTGAAGCTTTCTTT - few TRBJ1-1 TRBV20-1
CASNTANTEAFF TGTGCCAGCAATACAGCGAACACTGAAGCTTTCTTT - - TRBJ1-1 TRBV28
CASSEGGGSGNTIYF TGTGCCAGCAGCGAAGGTGGAGGGTCGGGAAACACCATATATTTT - many TRBJ1-3 TRBV2
CASSQDRGHRDEKLFF TGCGCCAGCAGCCAAGATCGGGGACACCGAGATGAAAAACTGTTTTTT - few TRBJ1-4 TRBV4-1
CASSIDSEGTEAFF TGTGCCAGTAGTATCGACAGTGAGGGCACTGAAGCTTTCTTT - many TRBJ1-1 TRBV19
CASSGSIANTEAFF TGTGCCAGCAGCGGGAGCATCGCAAACACTGAAGCTTTCTTT - - TRBJ1-1 TRBV9
CASSSSEGITGNTIYF TGCGCCAGCAGCTCCTCCGAGGGGATAACTGGAAACACCATATATTTT - - TRBJ1-3 TRBV5-1
CASSYGTSLAGANVLTF TGTGCCAGCAGCTACGGGACATCCTTAGCTGGGGCCAACGTCCTGACTTTC - - TRBJ2-6 TRBV5-5
CASSQTGGFGEKLFF TGTGCCAGCAGCCAAACCGGGGGGTTCGGTGAAAAACTGTTTTTT - few TRBJ1-4 TRBV4-2
CASSYTATGHIF TGTGCCAGCAGCTATACGGCGACCGGTCATATTTTT - - TRBJ1-3 TRBV5-6
CASSIMGELNEQFF TGTGCCAGTAGTATAATGGGAGAATTAAATGAGCAGTTCTTC - - TRBJ2-1 TRBV19
CASSQSPPGARNQPQHF TGTGCCAGCAGCCAAAGTCCCCCGGGGGCTAGGAATCAGCCCCAGCATTTT - - TRBJ1-5 TRBV16
CASRRDRELFGYTF TGTGCCAGCAGACGGGACAGGGAATTGTTTGGCTACACCTTC TRBD1 few TRBJ1-2 TRBV6-1
CASSRQRQSQETQYF TGCGCCAGCAGCCGCCAGAGGCAGAGCCAAGAGACCCAGTACTTC - few TRBJ2-5 TRBV5-1
CASSYSFVSEAFF TGTGCCAGCAGTTATAGTTTTGTCAGTGAAGCTTTCTTT - - TRBJ1-1 TRBV6-1
CSARVPDRGDTEAFF TGCAGTGCTAGAGTCCCTGACAGGGGGGACACTGAAGCTTTCTTT TRBD1 - TRBJ1-1 TRBV20-1
CASSQRGGDTDTQYF TGTGCCAGCAGCCAGCGGGGGGGGGACACAGATACGCAGTATTTT TRBD2 - TRBJ2-3 TRBV13
CASSIDGGAVGANVLTF TGTGCCAGTAGTATTGACGGGGGGGCTGTTGGGGCCAACGTCCTGACTTTC TRBD2 - TRBJ2-6 TRBV19
CASSADQGAWGNTIYF TGTGCCAGCAGCGCGGACCAGGGGGCATGGGGAAACACCATATATTTT TRBD1 - TRBJ1-3 TRBV13
CASSQGLSGGTPYEQYF TGTGCCAGCAGCCAAGGCCTTAGCGGGGGGACTCCTTACGAGCAGTACTTC TRBD2 - TRBJ2-7 TRBV4-2
CASSPGASSYNSPLHF TGTGCCAGCAGCCCAGGGGCGAGCTCCTATAATTCACCCCTCCACTTT - few TRBJ1-6 TRBV7-2
CASSPATSGTYEQYF TGTGCCAGCTCACCAGCGACTAGCGGAACCTACGAGCAGTACTTC TRBD2 few TRBJ2-7 TRBV18
CASIPGQGRQPQHF TGTGCCAGCATTCCGGGACAGGGGCGACAGCCCCAGCATTTT TRBD1 once TRBJ1-5 TRBV6-2/TRBV6-3